The rows below give T cell receptor beta chains drawn from one sample of a study of blood T cell repertoires in COVID-19. TCRdb's table, derived via immunoSEQ multiplex PCR, lists solely in-frame clones and lacks some. The data contain about 400,000 clones, 88% of them singletons. Sample: PBMCs or T cells enriched from blood (not recorded which). These receptor sequences come from a woman between 35 and 50 years old with acute COVID-19. Both conserved end residues are trimmed from each CDR3.

J,V,CDR3
TRBJ1-5,TRBV7-9,ASSSGQIGNQPQH
TRBJ1-1,TRBV5-1,ASSQRRDTEAF
TRBJ1-1,TRBV5-1,ASSPGTGNTEAF
TRBJ2-5,TRBV2,ASTSGSQETQY
TRBJ1-2,TRBV6-2/TRBV6-3,ASSFGQGDEGYGYT
TRBJ1-2,TRBV12-3/TRBV12-4,ASSLVGGGGYT
TRBJ1-1,TRBV19,ASSSWTGGLMNTEAF
TRBJ2-5,TRBV4-2,ASSQRREAGGRETQY
TRBJ2-7,TRBV5-6,ASSRDRGRPEQY
TRBJ2-5,TRBV6-2/TRBV6-3,ASSSLGAVQETQY
TRBJ1-2,TRBV23-1,ASSQARDRGFNYGYT
TRBJ2-2,TRBV24-1,ATSDWRRDTGELF
TRBJ2-2,TRBV4-1,ASSRTSGGPTGELF
TRBJ1-2,TRBV5-4,ASSPTGGAGYGYT
TRBJ1-1,TRBV3-1/TRBV3-2,ASSQFRGEAF
TRBJ2-5,TRBV24-1,ATSDLHAGGETQY
TRBJ2-3,TRBV11-2,ASSSLAGGITDTQY
TRBJ2-5,TRBV6-5,ASSLRETQY
TRBJ2-7,TRBV7-9,AAEVTGEEQY
TRBJ1-3,TRBV18,ASSGFSGNTIY
TRBJ2-3,TRBV11-2,ASSSRTSGTDTQY
TRBJ2-7,TRBV12-3/TRBV12-4,ASRPGVSYEQY
TRBJ1-1,TRBV5-1,ASSPGQGNTEAF
TRBJ1-6,TRBV3-1/TRBV3-2,ASSQDLWGRYNSPLH
TRBJ2-5,TRBV7-9,ASTHLAMLSWGETQY
TRBJ2-4,TRBV7-9,ASSTTDLAKNIQY
TRBJ2-3,TRBV6-1,ASSESGRGDTQY
TRBJ2-1,TRBV13,ASSLDLAGRYSYNEQF
TRBJ2-7,TRBV2,ASSEVQRPYEQY
TRBJ2-3,TRBV5-1,ASSSDRGHVKFTDTQY
TRBJ1-1,TRBV3-1/TRBV3-2,ASSRDRVGTEAF
TRBJ2-1,TRBV5-1,ASSIRTGPDEQF
TRBJ1-1,TRBV12-3/TRBV12-4,ASSTGRATEAF
TRBJ2-1,TRBV10-3,AITGGSGSSYNEQF
TRBJ2-7,TRBV5-4,ASSSPGKSYEQY
TRBJ1-2,TRBV4-1,ASSQGQGAPNYGYT
TRBJ1-2,TRBV4-2,ASSQEMDSFSYGYT
TRBJ1-5,TRBV4-1,ASSSGVNSNQPQH